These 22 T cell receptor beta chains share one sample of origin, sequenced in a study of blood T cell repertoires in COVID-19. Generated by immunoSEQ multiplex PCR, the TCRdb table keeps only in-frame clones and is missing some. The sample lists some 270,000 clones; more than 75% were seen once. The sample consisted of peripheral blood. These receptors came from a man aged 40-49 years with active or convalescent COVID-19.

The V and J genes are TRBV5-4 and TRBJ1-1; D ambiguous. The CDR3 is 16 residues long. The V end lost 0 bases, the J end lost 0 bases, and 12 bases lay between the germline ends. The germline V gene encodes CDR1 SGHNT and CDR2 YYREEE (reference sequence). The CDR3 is CASSLAGYRLNTEAFF. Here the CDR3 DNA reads TGTGCCAGCAGCTTGGCCGGGTACCGATTGAACACTGAAGCTTTCTTT.

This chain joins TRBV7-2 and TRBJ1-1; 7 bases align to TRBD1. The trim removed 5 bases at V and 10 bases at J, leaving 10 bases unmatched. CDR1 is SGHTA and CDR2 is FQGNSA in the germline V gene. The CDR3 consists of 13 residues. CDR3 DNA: TGTGCCAGCAGCCTCAGGGGGATGGGGGGAGCTTTCTTT. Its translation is CASSLRGMGGAFF.

Here the CDR3 DNA reads TGTGCCAGCAGCGTGTACAGCGGGGGGGCCGTTCGCAACAATGAGCAGTTCTTC. Amino acids: CASSVYSGGAVRNNEQFF. The chain has TRBV9 and TRBJ2-1; 10 bases map to TRBD2. The trim removed 2 bases at V and 5 bases at J, leaving 13 bases unmatched. The CDR3 has 18 residues. Germline V gene data show CDR1 as SGDLS and CDR2 as YYNGEE.

The CDR3 DNA reads as TGTGCCAGCAGTTACGCCAGCGGGAGGGCCTACGAGCAGTACTTC. Protein sequence: CASSYASGRAYEQYF. The V and J genes are TRBV6-5 and TRBJ2-7; 10 bases align to TRBD2. The CDR3 spans 15 residues. Germline CDR1 MNHEY, CDR2 SVGAGI. V was pared by 2 bases and J by 2 bases, with 3 bases of the junction left unmatched.

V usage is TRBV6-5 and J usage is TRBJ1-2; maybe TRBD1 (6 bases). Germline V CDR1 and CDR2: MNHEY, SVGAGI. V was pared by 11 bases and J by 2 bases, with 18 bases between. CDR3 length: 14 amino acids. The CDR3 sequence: CAGQQGTSNYGYTF. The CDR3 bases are TGTGCCGGGCAACAGGGAACTTCGAACTATGGCTACACCTTC.

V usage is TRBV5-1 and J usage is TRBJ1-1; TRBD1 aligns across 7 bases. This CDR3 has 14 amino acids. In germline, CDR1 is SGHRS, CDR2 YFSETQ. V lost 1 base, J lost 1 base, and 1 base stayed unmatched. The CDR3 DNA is TGCGCCAGCAGCTTGTCAGGGGGGAACACTGAAGCTTTCTTT. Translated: CASSLSGGNTEAFF.

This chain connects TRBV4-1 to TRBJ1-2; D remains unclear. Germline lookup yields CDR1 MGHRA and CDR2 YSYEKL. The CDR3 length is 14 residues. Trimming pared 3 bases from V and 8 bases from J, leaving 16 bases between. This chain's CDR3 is CASSQNLNPRGYTF. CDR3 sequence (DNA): TGCGCCAGCAGCCAGAACCTTAATCCCCGGGGCTACACCTTC.

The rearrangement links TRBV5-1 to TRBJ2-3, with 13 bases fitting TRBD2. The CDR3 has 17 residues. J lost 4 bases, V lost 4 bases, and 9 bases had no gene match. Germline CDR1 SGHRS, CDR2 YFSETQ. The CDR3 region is CASSTWTSGSGADTQYF. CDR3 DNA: TGCGCCAGCAGCACCTGGACTAGCGGGAGTGGAGCAGATACGCAGTATTTT.

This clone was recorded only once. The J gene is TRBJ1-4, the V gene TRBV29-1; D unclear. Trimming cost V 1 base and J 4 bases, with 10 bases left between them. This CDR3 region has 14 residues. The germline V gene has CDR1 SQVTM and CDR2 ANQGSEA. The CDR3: CSVEGGRNNEKLFF. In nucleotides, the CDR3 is TGCAGCGTTGAAGGCGGCCGTAATAATGAAAAACTGTTTTTT.

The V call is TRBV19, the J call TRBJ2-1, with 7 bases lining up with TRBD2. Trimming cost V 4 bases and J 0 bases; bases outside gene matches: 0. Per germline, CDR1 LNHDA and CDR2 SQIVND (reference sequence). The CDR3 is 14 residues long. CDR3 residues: CASSTGGSYNEQFF. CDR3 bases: TGTGCCAGTAGTACGGGGGGCTCCTACAATGAGCAGTTCTTC. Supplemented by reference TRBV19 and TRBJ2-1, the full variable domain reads DGGITQSPKYLFRKEGQNVTLSCEQNLNHDAMYWYRQDPGQGLRLIYYSQIVNDFQKGDIAEGYSVSREKKESFPLTVTSAQKNPTAFYLCASSTGGSYNEQFFGPGTRLTVL.

The CDR3 DNA reads as TGTGCCAGCAGCCCCCCCCAAGGACTAGCGGGAGGAGTCAAGTACGAGCAGTACTTC. Translating it yields CASSPPQGLAGGVKYEQYF. The chain uses TRBV7-9 and TRBJ2-7, with 14 bases identical to TRBD2. J gave up 4 bases and V 5 bases, and 16 bases lay outside the gene matches. Per the germline V gene, CDR1 is SEHNR and CDR2 is FQNEAQ (reference sequence). This CDR3 has 19 residues.

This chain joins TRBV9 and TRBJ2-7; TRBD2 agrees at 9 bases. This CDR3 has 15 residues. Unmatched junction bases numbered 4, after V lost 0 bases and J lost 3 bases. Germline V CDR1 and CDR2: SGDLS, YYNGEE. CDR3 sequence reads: CASSVAGGRGYEQYF. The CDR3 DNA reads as TGTGCCAGCAGCGTAGCCGGCGGGAGGGGCTACGAGCAGTACTTC. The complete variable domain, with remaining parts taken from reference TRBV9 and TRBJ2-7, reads DSGVTQTPKHLITATGQRVTLRCSPRSGDLSVYWYQQSLDQGLQFLIQYYNGEERAKGNILERFSAQQFPDLHSELNLSSLELGDSALYFCASSVAGGRGYEQYFGPGTRLTVT.

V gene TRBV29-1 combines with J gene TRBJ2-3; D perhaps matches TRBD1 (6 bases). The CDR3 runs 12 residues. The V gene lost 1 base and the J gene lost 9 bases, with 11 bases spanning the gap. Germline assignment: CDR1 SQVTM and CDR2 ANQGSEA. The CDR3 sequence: CSVEGGLSTQYF. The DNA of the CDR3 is TGCAGCGTTGAAGGGGGGCTAAGCACGCAGTATTTT.

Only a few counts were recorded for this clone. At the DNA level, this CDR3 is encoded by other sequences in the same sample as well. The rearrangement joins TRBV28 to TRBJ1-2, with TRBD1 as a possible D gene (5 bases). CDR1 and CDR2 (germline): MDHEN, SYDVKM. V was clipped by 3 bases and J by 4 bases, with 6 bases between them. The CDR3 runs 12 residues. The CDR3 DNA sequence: TGTGCCAGCAGTTTGGGACTCTATGGCTACACCTTC. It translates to CASSLGLYGYTF.

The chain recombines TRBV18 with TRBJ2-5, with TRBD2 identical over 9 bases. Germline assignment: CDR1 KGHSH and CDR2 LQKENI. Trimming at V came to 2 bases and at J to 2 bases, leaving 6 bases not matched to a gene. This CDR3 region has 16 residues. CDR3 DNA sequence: TGTGCCAGCTCACCAGAGAGCGGGGGGCTTCAAGAGACCCAGTACTTC. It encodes CASSPESGGLQETQYF.

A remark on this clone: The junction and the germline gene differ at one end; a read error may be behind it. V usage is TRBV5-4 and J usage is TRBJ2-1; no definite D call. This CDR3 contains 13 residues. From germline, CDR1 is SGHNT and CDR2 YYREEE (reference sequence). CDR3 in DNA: TGTGCCAGCAGTTTCGACTCCCACAATGAGCAGTTCTTC. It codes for CASSFDSHNEQFF.

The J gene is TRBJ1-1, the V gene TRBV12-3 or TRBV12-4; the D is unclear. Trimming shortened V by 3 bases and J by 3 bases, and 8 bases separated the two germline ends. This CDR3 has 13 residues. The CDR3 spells CASSFGGDTEAFF. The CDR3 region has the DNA TGTGCCAGCAGTTTTGGCGGGGACACTGAAGCTTTCTTT.

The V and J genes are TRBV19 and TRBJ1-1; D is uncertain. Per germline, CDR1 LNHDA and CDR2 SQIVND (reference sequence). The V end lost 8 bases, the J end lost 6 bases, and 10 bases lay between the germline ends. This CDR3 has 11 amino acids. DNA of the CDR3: TGTGCCAGTTCTAGGCTGTCTGAAGCTTTCTTT. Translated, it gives CASSRLSEAFF. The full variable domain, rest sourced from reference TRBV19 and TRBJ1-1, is DGGITQSPKYLFRKEGQNVTLSCEQNLNHDAMYWYRQDPGQGLRLIYYSQIVNDFQKGDIAEGYSVSREKKESFPLTVTSAQKNPTAFYLCASSRLSEAFFGQGTRLTVV.

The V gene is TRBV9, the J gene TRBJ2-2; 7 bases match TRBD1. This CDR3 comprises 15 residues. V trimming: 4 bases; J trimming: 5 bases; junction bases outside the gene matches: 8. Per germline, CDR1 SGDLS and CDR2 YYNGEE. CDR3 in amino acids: CASSPSSGGTGELFF. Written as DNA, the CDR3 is TGTGCCAGCAGCCCGAGCTCAGGGGGAACCGGGGAGCTGTTTTTT.

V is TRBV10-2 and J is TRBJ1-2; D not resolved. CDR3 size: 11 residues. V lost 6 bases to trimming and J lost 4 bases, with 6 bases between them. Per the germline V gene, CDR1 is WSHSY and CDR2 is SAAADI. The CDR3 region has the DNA TGCGCCAGCAGGGCGGGCTATGGCTACACCTTC. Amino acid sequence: CASRAGYGYTF.

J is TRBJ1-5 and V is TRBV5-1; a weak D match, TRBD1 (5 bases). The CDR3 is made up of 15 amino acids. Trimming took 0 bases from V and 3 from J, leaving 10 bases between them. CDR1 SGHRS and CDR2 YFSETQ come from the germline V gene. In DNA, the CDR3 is TGCGCCAGCAGCTTGGGGTCAGGGATCAATCAGCCCCAGCATTTT. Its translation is CASSLGSGINQPQHF.

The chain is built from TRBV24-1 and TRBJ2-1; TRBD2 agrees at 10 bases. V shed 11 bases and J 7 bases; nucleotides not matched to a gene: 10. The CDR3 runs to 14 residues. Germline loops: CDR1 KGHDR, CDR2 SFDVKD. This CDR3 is CAIPGLATKNEQFF. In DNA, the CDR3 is TGTGCCATTCCGGGACTAGCGACCAAGAATGAGCAGTTCTTC.